The 2 T cell receptor beta chains listed next were all sequenced from one sample in a study of blood T cell repertoires in COVID-19. Sequencing was performed with immunoSEQ multiplex PCR; in TCRdb, only in-frame clones are kept and a portion is missing. The repertoire holds about 66,000 clones, with 82% as singletons. The sequencing input was peripheral blood. The receptors stem from a man aged 55 to 70 with acute or convalescent COVID-19.

The chain combines TRBV5-8 with TRBJ1-2; tentative D call: TRBD1 (6 bases). Deletions cut 3 bases from V and 1 base from J, with 7 bases between. The CDR3 consists of 13 residues. Germline values: CDR1 SGHTS, CDR2 YDEGEE. The CDR3 DNA follows: TGTGCCAGCAGCTGGGACAATAACTATGGCTACACCTTC. The encoded protein is CASSWDNNYGYTF.

As DNA, the CDR3 is TGTGCCAGCAGCCTACCTCGTTCTGGGGCCAACGTCCTGACTTTC. It is translated as CASSLPRSGANVLTF. V usage is TRBV5-4 and J usage is TRBJ2-6; D gene ambiguous. V lost 4 bases to trimming and J lost 1 base, with 9 bases between them. CDR3 length equals 15 residues. Looked up from germline, CDR1 is SGHNT and CDR2 is YYREEE (reference sequence). Drawing the rest from reference TRBV5-4 and TRBJ2-6, the complete variable domain is ETGVTQSPTHLIKTRGQQVTLRCSSQSGHNTVSWYQQALGQGPQFIFQYYREEENGRGNFPPRFSGLQFPNYSSELNVNALELDDSALYLCASSLPRSGANVLTFGAGSRLTVL.